One sample yielded the 20 T cell receptor beta chains listed below, sequenced in a study of T cell repertoires in cytomegalovirus infection. TCRdb reanalysed the reads using MiXCR and keeps one entry per CDR3 protein. The sample has approximately 990,000 distinct CDR3 sequences, roughly 31% seen once; the top ten hold more than 12%. Antigen specificity for these receptors is unknown. The source was cultured CD8+ T cells from PBMCs, collected from culture after CMV antigen stimulation. These receptors all come from a human donor in good health (CMV status not recorded). Some clones in this sample may be carry-over from other donors' samples.

This clonotype was counted ten times or more. V usage is TRBV7-9 and J usage is TRBJ1-4, with 8 bases lining up with TRBD1. Trimming at V came to 5 bases and at J to 8 bases, leaving 7 bases not matched to a gene. From germline, CDR1 is SEHNR and CDR2 FQNEAQ (reference sequence). This CDR3 is built from 14 residues. The CDR3 coding sequence is TGTGCCAGCAGCAGCGCAGGGGGCTGGGAAAAACTGTTTTTT. Its protein is CASSSAGGWEKLFF.

This clonotype was counted ten times or more. The chain has TRBV12-3 or TRBV12-4 and TRBJ1-1, with a weak D call TRBD1 (5 bases). V dropped 3 bases and J dropped 0 bases, with 17 bases sitting between them. This CDR3 spans 17 amino acids. The CDR3 region is CASSFRAGTVMNTEAFF. In nucleotides, the CDR3 is TGTGCCAGCAGTTTTAGAGCCGGGACGGTGATGAACACTGAAGCTTTCTTT.

The rearrangement joins TRBV27 to TRBJ2-2, with TRBD1 as a possible D gene (5 bases). V lost 6 bases, J lost 6 bases, and 17 bases lay in between. This CDR3 is 15 amino acids long. Per germline, CDR1 MNHEY and CDR2 SMNVEV (reference sequence). The CDR3 bases are TGTGCCAGCAGGACGCTAGGGGTTTTTGCCGGGGAGCTGTTTTTT. Protein: CASRTLGVFAGELFF.

This clonotype has a handful of counts. The chain is built from TRBV7-9 and TRBJ2-5; 9 nucleotides line up with TRBD1. The V and J ends lost 7 bases and 4 bases, in that order; junction bases with no gene match: 16. This CDR3 has 17 amino acids. The germline V gene has CDR1 SEHNR and CDR2 FQNEAQ (reference sequence). The DNA for the CDR3 is TGTGCCAGCACGGAAATCCAAGATACAGGGGGCGCAGAGACCCAGTACTTC. Residues: CASTEIQDTGGAETQYF.

This clonotype has only a few counts. This sequence joins TRBV27 and TRBJ2-7; D remains unclear. The V and J ends lost 5 bases and 0 bases respectively, with 11 bases between them. Looked up from germline, CDR1 is MNHEY and CDR2 is SMNVEV (reference sequence). The CDR3 runs 14 residues. For the CDR3, the DNA is TGTGCCAGCAGTAACAACCCGAGCTCCTACGAGCAGTACTTC. Translating gives CASSNNPSSYEQYF.

This clonotype was seen only a few times. V usage is TRBV27 and J usage is TRBJ1-1, with D perhaps TRBD1 (5 bases). Germline lookup yields CDR1 MNHEY and CDR2 SMNVEV (reference sequence). The CDR3 extends over 12 amino acids. V was cut by 3 bases and J by 8 bases, with 10 bases left in between. The CDR3 protein is CASSFGGSEAFF. CDR3 nucleotides: TGTGCCAGCAGTTTTGGGGGTTCCGAAGCTTTCTTT.

The V gene is TRBV29-1, the J gene TRBJ2-5; D may be TRBD2 (6 bases). Trimming cost V 3 bases and J 4 bases, with 24 bases left between them. Germline V gives CDR1 SQVTM, CDR2 ANQGSEA. The CDR3 loop spans 17 amino acids. CDR3 nucleotides: TGCAGCGTTGAGCGAGGAGGGTTAGAGGGCCTGGCAGAGACCCAGTACTTC. Protein sequence: CSVERGGLEGLAETQYF.

The chain uses TRBV27 and TRBJ1-6; D unclear. Per germline, CDR1 MNHEY and CDR2 SMNVEV (reference sequence). The CDR3 runs 15 residues. Trimming removed 1 base from V and 7 bases from J, with 11 bases in between. The CDR3 DNA reads as TGTGCCAGCAGTTTATACTCGAATTTGAATTCACCCCTCCACTTT. It yields the protein CASSLYSNLNSPLHF.

This clonotype has a count of ten or more. In DNA, the CDR3 is TGTGCCAGCAGTTACTCCCCGACTGGAGATACGCAGTATTTT. It translates to CASSYSPTGDTQYF. The rearrangement links TRBV6-2 or TRBV6-3 to TRBJ2-3; D is ambiguous. From germline, CDR1 is MNHEY and CDR2 SVGEGT. The CDR3 is 14 amino acids. V gave up 0 bases and J gave up 5 bases, with 9 bases separating them.

The CDR3 region has the DNA TGTGCCATCAGTGAAACCCCGAACTACTACTATGGCTACACCTTC. Translation gives CAISETPNYYYGYTF. The chain couples TRBV10-3 to TRBJ1-2, with no clear D. This CDR3 comprises 15 residues. V shed 3 bases and J shed 3 bases, with 14 bases lying between them. Germline CDR1 ENHRY, CDR2 SYGVKD.

This clonotype appeared a few times. The chain combines TRBV27 with TRBJ2-7; maybe TRBD2 (5 bases). CDR3 length: 14 residues. V was pared by 7 bases and J by 0 bases, with 13 bases between. From germline, CDR1 is MNHEY and CDR2 SMNVEV (reference sequence). CDR3 nucleotides: TGTGCCAGCACTCCGGTAGGGAGCTCCTACGAGCAGTACTTC. Translated, it gives CASTPVGSSYEQYF.

The rearrangement uses TRBV27 and TRBJ2-3; D unresolved. V was cut by 2 bases and J by 3 bases, with 12 bases left in between. This CDR3 comprises 15 residues. Germline values: CDR1 MNHEY, CDR2 SMNVEV (reference sequence). The CDR3, as DNA: TGTGCCAGCAGTTTAAACCCAGCTATAACAGATACGCAGTATTTT. Translating it yields CASSLNPAITDTQYF.

The chain links TRBV20-1 to TRBJ2-7, with 8 bases lining up with TRBD1. This CDR3 comprises 16 residues. CDR1 is DFQATT and CDR2 is SNEGSKA in the germline V gene (reference sequence). J gave up 3 bases and V 4 bases, and 14 bases lay outside the gene matches. Written as DNA, the CDR3 is TGCAGTGCTAACGGACAGGGTGAGGTCTCGGGCTACGAGCAGTACTTC. Translation gives CSANGQGEVSGYEQYF.

This clonotype appeared many times. The chain couples TRBV13 to TRBJ1-1; perhaps TRBD1 as D (5 bases). Germline V gene lookup returns CDR1 PRHDT and CDR2 FYEKMQ (reference sequence). This CDR3 is built from 14 residues. With 5 bases removed from V and 3 bases from J, the gap between germline ends came to 13 bases. As DNA, the CDR3 is TGTGCCAGCAGCAATAGATGGGGCGACACTGAAGCTTTCTTT. It specifies CASSNRWGDTEAFF.

About this clonotype itself: Given a much more abundant clone one base away, this may be a read error. This sequence joins TRBV7-2 and TRBJ2-3, with D perhaps matching TRBD2 (6 bases). CDR3 length equals 15 residues. CDR1 SGHTA and CDR2 FQGNSA come from the germline V gene. The CDR3 nucleotides read TGTGCCAACAGCTCCCTCGGGCGGGACCTAGATACGCAGTATTTT. The encoded protein is CANSSLGRDLDTQYF.

Only a few counts were recorded for this clonotype. The chain links TRBV27 to TRBJ2-2; 7 positions agree with TRBD1. CDR3 length: 17 residues. Germline CDR1 MNHEY, CDR2 SMNVEV (reference sequence). V gave up 3 bases and J gave up 5 bases; unmatched junction bases: 12. The CDR3 loop is CASSFSFYRGRTGELFF. The DNA for the CDR3 is TGTGCCAGCAGTTTTTCCTTCTACAGGGGTAGAACCGGGGAGCTGTTTTTT.

This chain connects TRBV27 to TRBJ2-2, with a weak D call TRBD2 (7 bases). The germline CDR1 and CDR2 sequences are MNHEY and SMNVEV (reference sequence). This CDR3 comprises 15 residues. V lost 7 bases and J lost 4, with 16 bases in between. The CDR3 DNA reads TGTGCCAGCACCAGATGGGGGGGCACCACCGGGGAGCTGTTTTTT. It yields the protein CASTRWGGTTGELFF.

This clonotype was seen ten or more times. The chain recombines TRBV7-8 with TRBJ2-7; 7 bases align to TRBD1. Germline loops: CDR1 SGHVS, CDR2 FQNEAQ. V lost 2 bases to trimming and J lost 6 bases; unmatched junction nucleotides: 4. There are 13 residues in the CDR3. CDR3 loop: CASSLSAGGEQYF. The DNA of the CDR3 is TGTGCCAGCAGCTTATCAGCAGGGGGCGAGCAGTACTTC.

This clonotype occurred a few times. The rearrangement joins TRBV19 to TRBJ1-2, with unresolved D. From germline, CDR1 is LNHDA and CDR2 SQIVND (reference sequence). CDR3 length equals 15 residues. V lost 8 bases and J 11 bases, leaving 27 bases between the germline ends. CDR3 nucleotides: TGTGCCAGTTCCCGAATTACAGTTGACGTCTTTGGATACACCTTC. Translation gives CASSRITVDVFGYTF.

CDR3 protein: CASSEAGVAWGTEAFF. CDR3 bases: TGTGCCAGCAGTGAAGCAGGGGTCGCCTGGGGCACTGAAGCTTTCTTT. V usage is TRBV6-1 and J usage is TRBJ1-1, with a tentative D call TRBD1 (5 bases). Trimming stripped 0 bases from V and 4 bases from J, with 15 bases between. This CDR3 comprises 16 residues. CDR1 MNHNS and CDR2 SASEGT come from the germline V gene.